The next 9 T cell receptor beta chains were all read from a single sample in a study of cytomegalovirus exposure and HLA in healthy donors. The table came from immunoSEQ multiplex PCR; TCRdb's copy has only in-frame clones and leaves some out. The data contain 100,000 to 150,000 clones, about 90% of them singletons. Sequencing was performed on PBMCs. The receptor source for this set is a woman between 18 and 30 years old in good health and CMV-seronegative.

The chain combines TRBV30 with TRBJ1-5; 10 nucleotides line up with TRBD1. Germline-derived CDR1 and CDR2 are GTSNPN and SVGIG (reference sequence). J was trimmed by 5 bases and V by 1 base; bases with no gene match: 2. CDR3 size: 14 residues. DNA of the CDR3: TGTGCCTGGAGTGGGGGGACAGGGGATCAGCCCCAGCATTTT. This sequence encodes CAWSGGTGDQPQHF.

The chain recombines TRBV18 with TRBJ1-4, with no clear D. The CDR3 has 14 residues. Germline CDR1 reads KGHSH; CDR2 reads LQKENI. V lost 4 bases and J lost 7, with 13 bases in between. CDR3 amino acids: CASSLTRVFEKLFF. CDR3 in DNA: TGTGCCAGCTCACTGACTCGAGTTTTTGAAAAACTGTTTTTT. Based on the CDR3 plus reference TRBV18 and TRBJ1-4, the full variable domain is NAGVMQNPRHLVRRRGQEARLRCSPMKGHSHVYWYRQLPEEGLKFMVYLQKENIIDESGMPKERFSAEFPKEGPSILRIQQVVRGDSAAYFCASSLTRVFEKLFFGSGTQLSVL.

The rearrangement joins TRBV30 to TRBJ2-7; perhaps TRBD2 as D (5 bases). Germline CDR1 is GTSNPN and CDR2 is SVGIG (reference sequence). The ends were cut back, 0 bases at V and 6 bases at J, with 12 bases in the middle. The CDR3 runs to 13 residues. CDR3 bases: TGTGCCTGGAGTGTAGAGGGCTACCTCGAGCAGTACTTC. Protein sequence: CAWSVEGYLEQYF.

V gene TRBV4-2 combines with J gene TRBJ2-7; D not certain. Germline CDR1 LGHNA, CDR2 YNFKEQ. The ends were cut back, 1 base at V and 1 base at J, with 5 bases in the middle. The CDR3 spans 13 residues. DNA of the CDR3: TGTGCCAGCAGCCAAGGGCCATCCTACGAGCAGTACTTC. Its translation: CASSQGPSYEQYF.

This sequence joins TRBV30 and TRBJ2-3, with 8 positions matching TRBD2. The CDR3 has 14 residues. Germline V gene data show CDR1 as GTSNPN and CDR2 as SVGIG (reference sequence). After removal of 2 bases from V and 5 bases from J, the junction contained 6 bases not matched to a gene. The CDR3, as DNA: TGTGCCTGGAGTCTAAGCGGGAGAGGAGATACGCAGTATTTT. Its translation: CAWSLSGRGDTQYF.

V and J are TRBV28 and TRBJ1-6; TRBD1 might be the D (5 bases). Trimming removed 2 bases from V and 10 bases from J, with 15 bases in between. Germline assignment: CDR1 MDHEN and CDR2 SYDVKM. The CDR3 extends over 15 amino acids. CDR3 DNA sequence: TGTGCCAGCAGTTTAGGCCTCAGGGTTTTCTCACCCCTCCACTTT. Translating it yields CASSLGLRVFSPLHF.

The gene calls are TRBV6-5 and TRBJ1-1, with TRBD1 matching over 7 bases. Germline loops: CDR1 MNHEY, CDR2 SVGAGI. The CDR3 length is 15 residues. Unmatched junction bases numbered 11, after V lost 4 bases and J lost 6 bases. This chain's CDR3 is CASSSSATGTPEAFF. In nucleotides, the CDR3 is TGTGCCAGCAGTTCTTCAGCGACAGGGACCCCTGAAGCTTTCTTT.

The gene calls are TRBV6-5 and TRBJ2-4, with a possible D match to TRBD1 (5 bases). The CDR3 is made up of 13 amino acids. Between the trimmed V and J ends, which lost 2 bases and 6 bases, there was a span of 8 bases. The germline CDR1 and CDR2 sequences are MNHEY and SVGAGI. For the CDR3, the DNA is TGTGCCAGCAGTTACGGCCAGGGAAACATTCAGTACTTC. Its protein product is CASSYGQGNIQYF.

The chain is built from TRBV11-2 and TRBJ2-1; 10 bases fit TRBD2. Losses at the gene ends were 8 bases for V and 3 bases for J; bases not matched to a gene: 7. Germline V gives CDR1 SGHAT, CDR2 FQNNGV. The CDR3 spans 15 residues. Here the CDR3 reads CASLMASGGYNEQFF. The CDR3 DNA sequence: TGTGCCAGCTTGATGGCTAGCGGGGGCTACAATGAGCAGTTCTTC.